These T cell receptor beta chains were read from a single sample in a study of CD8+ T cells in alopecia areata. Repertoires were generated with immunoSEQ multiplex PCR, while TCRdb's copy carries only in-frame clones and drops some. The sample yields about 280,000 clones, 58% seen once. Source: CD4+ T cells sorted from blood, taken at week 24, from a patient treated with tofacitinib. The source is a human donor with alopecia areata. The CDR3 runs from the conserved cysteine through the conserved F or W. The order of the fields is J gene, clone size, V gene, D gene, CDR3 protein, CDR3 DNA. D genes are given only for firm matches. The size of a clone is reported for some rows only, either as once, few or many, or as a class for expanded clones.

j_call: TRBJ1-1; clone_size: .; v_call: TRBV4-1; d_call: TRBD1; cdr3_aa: CASSHRGRTGRTEAFF; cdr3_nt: TGCGCCAGCAGCCATCGCGGAAGGACAGGGAGGACTGAAGCTTTCTTT
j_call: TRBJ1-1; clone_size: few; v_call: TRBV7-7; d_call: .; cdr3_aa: CASSSTPNTEAFF; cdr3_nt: TGTGCTAGCAGCTCTACACCGAACACTGAAGCTTTCTTT
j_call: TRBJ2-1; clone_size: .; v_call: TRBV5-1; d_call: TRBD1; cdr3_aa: CASSLTGGLDEQFF; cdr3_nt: TGCGCCAGCAGCCTAACAGGGGGCTTGGATGAGCAGTTCTTC
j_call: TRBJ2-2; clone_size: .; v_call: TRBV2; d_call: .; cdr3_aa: CASSARALQNTGELFF; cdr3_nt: TGTGCCAGCAGCGCACGGGCGCTTCAGAACACCGGGGAGCTGTTTTTT
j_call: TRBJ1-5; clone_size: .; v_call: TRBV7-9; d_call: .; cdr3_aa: CASSLDQAPNQPQHF; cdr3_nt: TGTGCCAGCAGCTTAGACCAGGCGCCCAATCAGCCCCAGCATTTT
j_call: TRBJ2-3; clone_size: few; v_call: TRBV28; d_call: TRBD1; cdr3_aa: CASSSGQGYSRISDTQYF; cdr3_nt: TGTGCCAGCAGTTCCGGACAGGGATATTCTAGGATTTCAGATACGCAGTATTTT
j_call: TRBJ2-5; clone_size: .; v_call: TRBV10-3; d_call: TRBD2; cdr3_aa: CAISGTSGPGTQYF; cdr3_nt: TGTGCCATCAGTGGGACTAGCGGCCCGGGGACCCAGTACTTC
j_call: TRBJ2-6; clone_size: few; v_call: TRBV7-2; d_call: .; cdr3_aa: CASSPLTSGANVLTF; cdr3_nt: TGTGCCAGCAGCCCACTTACCTCTGGGGCCAACGTCCTGACTTTC
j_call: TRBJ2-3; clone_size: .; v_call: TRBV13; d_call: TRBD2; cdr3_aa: CASSLLAGGLDTQYF; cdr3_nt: TGTGCCAGCAGCTTACTAGCGGGGGGCTTGGATACGCAGTATTTT
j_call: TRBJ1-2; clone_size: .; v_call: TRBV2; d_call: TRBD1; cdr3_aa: CASRLQGATNYGYTF; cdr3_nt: TGTGCCAGCAGGTTACAGGGGGCCACTAACTATGGCTACACCTTC
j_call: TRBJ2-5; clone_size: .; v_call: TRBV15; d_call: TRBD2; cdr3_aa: CATSKRGGSERAQYF; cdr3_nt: TGTGCCACCAGCAAGCGGGGGGGCAGTGAGAGGGCCCAGTACTTC
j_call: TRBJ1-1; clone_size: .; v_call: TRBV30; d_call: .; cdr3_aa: CAWSFPDRNTEAFF; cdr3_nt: TGTGCCTGGAGTTTTCCGGACAGAAACACTGAAGCTTTCTTT
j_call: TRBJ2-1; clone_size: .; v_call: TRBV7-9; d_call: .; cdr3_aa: CASSFGAFIDRDEQFF; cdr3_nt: TGTGCCAGCAGCTTCGGGGCATTTATCGATCGGGATGAGCAGTTCTTC
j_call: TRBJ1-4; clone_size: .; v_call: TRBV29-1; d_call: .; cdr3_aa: CSVARGEKLFF; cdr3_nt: TGCAGCGTTGCCAGGGGTGAAAAACTGTTTTTT
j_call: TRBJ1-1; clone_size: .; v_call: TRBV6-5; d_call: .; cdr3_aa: CASSYRGGPTEAFF; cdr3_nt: TGTGCCAGCAGTTACAGGGGGGGGCCCACTGAAGCTTTCTTT
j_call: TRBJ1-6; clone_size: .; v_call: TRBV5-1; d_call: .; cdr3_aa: CASSLGPRTAASPLHF; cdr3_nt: TGCGCCAGCAGCTTGGGGCCTCGGACAGCCGCCTCACCCCTCCACTTT
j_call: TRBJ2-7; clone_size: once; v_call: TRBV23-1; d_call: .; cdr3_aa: CASSPPFPTLRQYF; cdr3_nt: TGCGCCAGCAGTCCACCGTTTCCCACCCTGAGGCAGTACTTC
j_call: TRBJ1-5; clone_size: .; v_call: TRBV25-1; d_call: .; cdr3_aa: CASRGGGGNQPQHF; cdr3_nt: TGTGCCAGCAGGGGCGGAGGAGGAAATCAGCCCCAGCATTTT
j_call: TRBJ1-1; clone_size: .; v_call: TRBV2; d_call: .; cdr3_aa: CASRPVGGRGSNTEAFF; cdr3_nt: TGTGCCAGCAGACCCGTCGGGGGGCGCGGGTCGAACACTGAAGCTTTCTTT
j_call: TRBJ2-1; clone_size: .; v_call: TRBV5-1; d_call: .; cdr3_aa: CASSLEGSSYNEQFF; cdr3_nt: TGCGCCAGCAGCTTGGAAGGTAGCTCCTACAATGAGCAGTTCTTC
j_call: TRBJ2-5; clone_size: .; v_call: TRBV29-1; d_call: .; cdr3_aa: CSARLGFGETQYF; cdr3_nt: TGCAGCGCCCGCTTGGGGTTTGGAGAGACCCAGTACTTC
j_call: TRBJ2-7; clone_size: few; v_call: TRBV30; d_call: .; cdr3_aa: CAWSNQGGARLWEQYF; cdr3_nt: TGTGCCTGGAGCAACCAAGGAGGGGCGAGGCTGTGGGAGCAGTACTTC
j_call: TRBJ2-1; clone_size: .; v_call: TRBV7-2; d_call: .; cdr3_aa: CASSPGGYNEQFF; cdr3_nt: TGTGCCAGCAGCCCAGGCGGATACAATGAGCAGTTCTTC
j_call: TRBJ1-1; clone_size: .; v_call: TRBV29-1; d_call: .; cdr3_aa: CSVTRTVMNTEAFF; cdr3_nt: TGCAGCGTTACGCGGACAGTAATGAACACTGAAGCTTTCTTT
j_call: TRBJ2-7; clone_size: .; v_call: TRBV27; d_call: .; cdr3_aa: CASSFSLMGEQYF; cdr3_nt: TGTGCCAGCAGTTTTTCGTTAATGGGGGAGCAGTACTTC
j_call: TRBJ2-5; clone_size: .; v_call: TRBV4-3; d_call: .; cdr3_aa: CASSQDGTQQETQYF; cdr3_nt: TGCGCCAGCAGCCAAGATGGGACACAACAAGAGACCCAGTACTTC
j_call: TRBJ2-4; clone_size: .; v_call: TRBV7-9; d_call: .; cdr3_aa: CASSFWTYLAKNIQYF; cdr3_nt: TGTGCCAGCAGCTTTTGGACGTACCTAGCCAAAAACATTCAGTACTTC
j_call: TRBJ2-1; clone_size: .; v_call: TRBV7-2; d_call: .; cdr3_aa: CASSWASAGYNEQFF; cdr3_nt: TGTGCCAGCAGCTGGGCTAGCGCCGGCTACAATGAGCAGTTCTTC
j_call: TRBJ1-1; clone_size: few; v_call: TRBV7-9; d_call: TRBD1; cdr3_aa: CASSFPGGEGGNTEAFF; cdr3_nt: TGTGCCAGCAGCTTTCCAGGGGGCGAGGGAGGGAACACTGAAGCTTTCTTT
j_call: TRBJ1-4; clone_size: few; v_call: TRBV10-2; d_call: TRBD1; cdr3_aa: CASSEIQGASNEKLFF; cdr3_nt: TGCGCCAGCAGTGAGATCCAGGGGGCATCTAATGAAAAACTGTTTTTT
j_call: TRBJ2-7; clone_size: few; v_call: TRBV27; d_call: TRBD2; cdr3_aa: CASSFIAGGLSEQYF; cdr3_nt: TGTGCCAGCAGTTTCATAGCGGGGGGGCTGAGCGAGCAGTACTTC
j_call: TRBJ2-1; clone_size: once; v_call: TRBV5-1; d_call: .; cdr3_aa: CASSLEVLPNNEQFF; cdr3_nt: TGCGCCAGCAGCTTGGAAGTCTTACCAAACAATGAGCAGTTCTTC
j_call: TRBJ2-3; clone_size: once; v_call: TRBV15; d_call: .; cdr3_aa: CATSREGPPDTQYF; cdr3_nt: TGTGCCACCAGCAGAGAAGGCCCCCCAGATACGCAGTATTTT
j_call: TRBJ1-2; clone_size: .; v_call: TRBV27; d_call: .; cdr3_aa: CASSLSSNYGYTF; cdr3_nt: TGTGCCAGCAGTTTATCCTCTAACTATGGCTACACCTTC
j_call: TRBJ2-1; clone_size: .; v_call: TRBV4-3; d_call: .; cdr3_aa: CASSQDHSRFSYNEQFF; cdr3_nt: TGCGCCAGCAGCCAAGACCATTCAAGATTCTCCTACAATGAGCAGTTCTTC
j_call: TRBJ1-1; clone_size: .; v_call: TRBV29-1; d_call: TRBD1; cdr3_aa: CSVGTGGDTEAFF; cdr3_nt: TGCAGCGTCGGGACAGGGGGTGACACTGAAGCTTTCTTT